The clone carrying this T cell receptor (beta chain) was picked up many times. The data stem from a study of T-cell memory formation after mild COVID-19. About the research overall: TCR clusters mostly belonged to single donors.

UMIs and sample barcodes were carried by the TCR alpha and TCR beta cDNA libraries that 5'RACE produced using constant-segment primers. Using its own MiXCR run on the 5' RACE reads, TCRdb lists one record per CDR3 protein. The data contain 130,000 to 150,000 distinct CDR3 sequences, about 5.7% of them seen just once; the ten biggest clones take up roughly 1.9%. Germline V CDR1 and CDR2: MNHEY, SVGEGT. This CDR3 spans 16 amino acids. V lost 5 bases to trimming and J lost 4 bases; unmatched junction nucleotides: 9. The rearrangement uses TRBV6-2 or TRBV6-3 and TRBJ2-3; 10 bases map to TRBD2. The receptor's source is an adult woman who had mild COVID-19 (a few samples of this study predate the infection). Cell type and time point are not known. The sequencing input was PBMCs or a T cell subset sorted from them (not recorded which). This CDR3 is CASSETLAGYADTQYF. CDR3 bases: TGTGCCAGCAGTGAAACACTAGCGGGGTATGCAGATACGCAGTATTTT.